These 8 T cell receptor beta chains were sequenced from one sample in a study of regulatory T cells in long-lasting Graves disease. iRepertoire HTBI primers and Arm-PCR of CDR3 regions built TCR beta libraries. TCRdb reanalysed the multiplex PCR reads using MiXCR and keeps one entry per CDR3 protein. The sample yields about 460,000 distinct CDR3 sequences, about 22% seen once. The time point is: persistent/refractory GD, antithyroid drugs over 5 years with positive TRAb. Researchers made the TCR library from RNA that was extracted from PBMCs. Sequenced here: peripheral blood mononuclear cells (PBMCs), sampled when the disease was refractory, from a patient treated with antithyroid drugs. All receptors come from a female donor with Graves disease.

This clonotype has just a few counts. V and J are TRBV10-3 and TRBJ2-1; TRBD2 matches 14 bases. J lost 11 bases, V lost 2 bases, and 8 bases had no gene match. CDR3 length: 16 residues. Germline CDR1 is ENHRY and CDR2 is SYGVKD. The CDR3 loop is CAISEPKGLAGAKQFF. As DNA, the CDR3 is TGTGCCATCAGTGAGCCTAAGGGACTAGCGGGAGCCAAGCAGTTCTTC.

This clonotype turned up a few times. The rearrangement uses TRBV6-9 and TRBJ1-6; D is ambiguous. Germline-derived CDR1 and CDR2 are MNHGY and SVAAGI. V lost 3 bases, J lost 4 bases, and 7 bases lay in between. The CDR3 contains 14 residues. The DNA for the CDR3 is TGTGCCAGCAGTTACGTGGGGTATAATTCACCCCTCCACTTT. It yields the protein CASSYVGYNSPLHF.

This clonotype came up a few times. The rearrangement joins TRBV29-1 to TRBJ1-3; D perhaps matches TRBD1 (5 bases). CDR3 length equals 15 residues. Trimming cost V 3 bases and J 0 bases, with 12 bases left between them. Looked up from germline, CDR1 is SQVTM and CDR2 is ANQGSEA. The CDR3 loop reads CSVEDTYSSGNTIYF. DNA of the CDR3: TGCAGCGTTGAGGACACCTATTCCTCTGGAAACACCATATATTTT.

On this clonotype itself: A much larger clone differs by one base, so this may be a read error. The J gene is TRBJ1-5, the V gene TRBV6-1; D is possibly TRBD1 (6 bases). V was trimmed by 4 bases and J by 6 bases, leaving 22 bases between them. CDR3 length: 17 residues. Per the germline V gene, CDR1 is MNHNS and CDR2 is SASEGT. CDR3 in amino acids: CASSARGDKSYSQPQHF. The CDR3 DNA reads TGTGCCAGCAGTGCGAGGGGGGACAAGTCCTACAGTCAGCCCCAGCATTTT.

The chain is built from TRBV20-1 and TRBJ2-2, with TRBD1 matching over 7 bases. V lost 1 base, J lost 1 base, and 6 bases stayed unmatched. The V gene's germline CDR1 is DFQATT and CDR2 SNEGSKA (reference sequence). The CDR3 covers 16 residues. The CDR3 DNA reads TGCAGTGCTAGAGCGGCCGGGACAGTGAACACCGGGGAGCTGTTTTTT. It translates to CSARAAGTVNTGELFF.

The V gene is TRBV9, the J gene TRBJ1-6; D perhaps matches TRBD1 (5 bases). Germline V CDR1 and CDR2: SGDLS, YYNGEE. Between the trimmed V and J ends, which lost 1 base and 6 bases, there was a span of 11 bases. The CDR3 runs 15 residues. CDR3 residues: CASSVSTDANSPLHF. The CDR3 nucleotides read TGTGCCAGCAGCGTATCGACAGATGCTAATTCACCCCTCCACTTT.

This clonotype was seen a handful of times. The chain is built from TRBV6-1 and TRBJ1-2; possibly TRBD1 for D (5 bases). The CDR3 sequence is 14 residues long. The V gene's germline CDR1 is MNHNS and CDR2 SASEGT. V lost 4 bases to trimming and J lost 3 bases, with 12 bases between them. The CDR3 DNA follows: TGTGCCAGCAGTGCGGCGGGGACCCACTATGGCTACACCTTC. Translating gives CASSAAGTHYGYTF.

This clonotype was counted only a few times. The chain is built from TRBV19 and TRBJ2-4; 13 bases map to TRBD2. The CDR3 length is 17 residues. V dropped 3 bases and J dropped 2; count of bases not matched to a gene: 4. CDR1 is LNHDA, CDR2 SQIVND, per germline (reference sequence). The DNA for the CDR3 is TGTGCCAGTAGTATTTCGGGGACTAGCGGGACCAAAAACATTCAGTACTTC. It yields the protein CASSISGTSGTKNIQYF.